This TCR beta chain came from a study of blood T cell repertoires in COVID-19. Some clones are missing from TCRdb's copy, which holds only in-frame ones; the method was immunoSEQ multiplex PCR. The sample lists 300,000 to 450,000 clones, 85% occurring once. In germline, CDR1 is SEHNR, CDR2 FQNEAQ (reference sequence). Unmatched junction bases numbered 6, after V lost 5 bases and J lost 0 bases. The length of the CDR3 is 15 residues. The sample holds a few counts of this clone. The TCR was taken from a woman aged 18-35 years with acute or convalescent COVID-19. Input material: peripheral blood. The chain combines TRBV7-9 with TRBJ1-1, with 7 bases fitting TRBD1. CDR3 in amino acids: CASSPYDRVNTEAFF. CDR3 in DNA: TGTGCCAGCAGCCCGTATGACAGGGTGAACACTGAAGCTTTCTTT.